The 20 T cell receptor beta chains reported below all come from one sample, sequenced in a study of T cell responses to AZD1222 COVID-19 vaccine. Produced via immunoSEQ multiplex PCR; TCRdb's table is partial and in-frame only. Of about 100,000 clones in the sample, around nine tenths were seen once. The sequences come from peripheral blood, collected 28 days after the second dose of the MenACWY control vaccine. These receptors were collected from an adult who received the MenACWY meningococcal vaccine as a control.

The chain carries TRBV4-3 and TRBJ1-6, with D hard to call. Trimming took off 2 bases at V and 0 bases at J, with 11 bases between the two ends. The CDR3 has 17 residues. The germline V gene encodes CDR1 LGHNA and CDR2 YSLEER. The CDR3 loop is CASSQRIPSSYNSPLHF. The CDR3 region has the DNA TGCGCCAGCAGCCAAAGAATCCCGAGCTCCTATAATTCACCCCTCCACTTT.

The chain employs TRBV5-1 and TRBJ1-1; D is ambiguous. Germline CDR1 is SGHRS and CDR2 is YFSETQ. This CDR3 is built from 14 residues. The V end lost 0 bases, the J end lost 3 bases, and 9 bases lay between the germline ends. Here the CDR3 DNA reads TGCGCCAGCAGCTTGGGACACCGGGACACTGAAGCTTTCTTT. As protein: CASSLGHRDTEAFF. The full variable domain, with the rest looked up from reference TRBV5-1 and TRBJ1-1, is KAGVTQTPRYLIKTRGQQVTLSCSPISGHRSVSWYQQTPGQGLQFLFEYFSETQRNKGNFPGRFSGRQFSNSRSEMNVSTLELGDSALYLCASSLGHRDTEAFFGQGTRLTVV.

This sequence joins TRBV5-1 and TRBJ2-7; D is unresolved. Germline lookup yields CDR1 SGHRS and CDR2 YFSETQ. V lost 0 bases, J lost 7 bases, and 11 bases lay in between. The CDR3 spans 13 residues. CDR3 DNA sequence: TGCGCCAGCAGCTTGGAAATGAACGTGGAGCAGTACTTC. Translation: CASSLEMNVEQYF.

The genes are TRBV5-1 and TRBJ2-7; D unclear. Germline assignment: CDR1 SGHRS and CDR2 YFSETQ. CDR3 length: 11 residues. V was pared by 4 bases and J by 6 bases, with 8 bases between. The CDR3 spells CASSPDTEQYF. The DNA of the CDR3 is TGCGCCAGCAGCCCCGATACCGAGCAGTACTTC.

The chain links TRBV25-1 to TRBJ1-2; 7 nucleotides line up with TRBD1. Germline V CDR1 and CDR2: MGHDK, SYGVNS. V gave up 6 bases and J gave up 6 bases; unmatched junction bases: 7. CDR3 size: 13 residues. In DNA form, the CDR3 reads TGTGCCAGCAGCGCTGACAGGGTCCATGGCTACACCTTC. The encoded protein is CASSADRVHGYTF.

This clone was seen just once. CDR3 sequence (DNA): TGTGCCTGGAGGGTTCGACTAAGCTCCTATAATTCACCCCTCCACTTT. This gives the protein CAWRVRLSSYNSPLHF. The chain recombines TRBV30 with TRBJ1-6; no clear D gene. The germline V gene has CDR1 GTSNPN and CDR2 SVGIG (reference sequence). The CDR3 spans 16 residues. V was pared by 3 bases and J by 0 bases, with 12 bases between.

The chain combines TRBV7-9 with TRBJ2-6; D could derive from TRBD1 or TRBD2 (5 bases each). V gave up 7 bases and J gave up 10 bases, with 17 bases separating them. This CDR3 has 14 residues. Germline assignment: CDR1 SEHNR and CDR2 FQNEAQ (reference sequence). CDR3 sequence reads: CASTSLTGPNVLTF. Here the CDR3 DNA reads TGTGCCAGCACCTCCCTGACGGGACCTAACGTCCTGACTTTC. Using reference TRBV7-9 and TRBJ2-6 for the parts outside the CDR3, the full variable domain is DTGVSQNPRHKITKRGQNVTFRCDPISEHNRLYWYRQTLGQGPEFLTYFQNEAQLEKSRLLSDRFSAERPKGSFSTLEIQRTEQGDSAMYLCASTSLTGPNVLTFGAGSRLTVL.

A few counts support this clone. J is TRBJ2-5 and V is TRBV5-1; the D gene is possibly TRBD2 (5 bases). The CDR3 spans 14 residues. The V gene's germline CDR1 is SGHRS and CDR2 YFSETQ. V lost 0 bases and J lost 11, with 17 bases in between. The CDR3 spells CASSLGVGSPAQYF. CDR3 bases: TGCGCCAGCAGCTTGGGGGTAGGGAGCCCGGCTCAGTACTTC. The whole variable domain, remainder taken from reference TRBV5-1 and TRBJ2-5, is KAGVTQTPRYLIKTRGQQVTLSCSPISGHRSVSWYQQTPGQGLQFLFEYFSETQRNKGNFPGRFSGRQFSNSRSEMNVSTLELGDSALYLCASSLGVGSPAQYFGPGTRLLVL.

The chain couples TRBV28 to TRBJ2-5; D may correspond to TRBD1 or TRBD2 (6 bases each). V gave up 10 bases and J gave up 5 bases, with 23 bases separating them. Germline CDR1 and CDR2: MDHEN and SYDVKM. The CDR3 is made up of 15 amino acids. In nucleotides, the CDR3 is TGTGCCACCAAAGCGGGCAGACGAACAGGGGAGACCCAGTACTTC. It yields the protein CATKAGRRTGETQYF.

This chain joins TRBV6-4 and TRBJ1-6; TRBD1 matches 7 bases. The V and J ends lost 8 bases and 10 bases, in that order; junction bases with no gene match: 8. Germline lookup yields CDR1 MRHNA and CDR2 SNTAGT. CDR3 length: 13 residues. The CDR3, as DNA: TGTGCCAGCGCCAGGGGGGAGAACTCACCCCTCCACTTT. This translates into CASARGENSPLHF.

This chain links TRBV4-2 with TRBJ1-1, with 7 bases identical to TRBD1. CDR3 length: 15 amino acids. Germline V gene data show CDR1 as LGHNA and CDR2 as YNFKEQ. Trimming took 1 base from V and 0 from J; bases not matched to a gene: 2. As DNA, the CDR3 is TGTGCCAGCAGCCAAGTAGGACAGGTGAACACTGAAGCTTTCTTT. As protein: CASSQVGQVNTEAFF.

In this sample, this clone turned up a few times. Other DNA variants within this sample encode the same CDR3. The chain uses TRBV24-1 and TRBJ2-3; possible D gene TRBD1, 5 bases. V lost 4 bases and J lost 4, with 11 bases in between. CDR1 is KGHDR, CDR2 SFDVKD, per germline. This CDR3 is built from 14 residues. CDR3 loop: CATSDNRLADTQYF. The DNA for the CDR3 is TGTGCCACCAGTGACAACAGGTTAGCAGATACGCAGTATTTT.

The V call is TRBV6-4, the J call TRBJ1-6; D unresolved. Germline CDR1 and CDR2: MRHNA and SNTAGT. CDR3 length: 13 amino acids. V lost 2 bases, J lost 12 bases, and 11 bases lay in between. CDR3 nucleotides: TGTGCCAGCAGTGACAGACACCCGGGACCCCTCCACTTT. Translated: CASSDRHPGPLHF.

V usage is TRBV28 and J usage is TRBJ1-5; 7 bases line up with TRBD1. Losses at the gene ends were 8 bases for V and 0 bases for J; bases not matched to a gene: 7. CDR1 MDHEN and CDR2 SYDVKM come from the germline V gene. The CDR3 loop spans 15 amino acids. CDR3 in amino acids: CASGPYRGSNQPQHF. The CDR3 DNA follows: TGTGCCAGCGGGCCTTACAGGGGTAGCAATCAGCCCCAGCATTTT.

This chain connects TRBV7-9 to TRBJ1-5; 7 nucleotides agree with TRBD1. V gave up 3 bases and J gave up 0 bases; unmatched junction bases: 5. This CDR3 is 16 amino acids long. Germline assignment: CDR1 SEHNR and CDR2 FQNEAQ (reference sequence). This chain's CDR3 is CASSLVTGISNQPQHF. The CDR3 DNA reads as TGTGCCAGCAGCTTGGTGACAGGGATTAGCAATCAGCCCCAGCATTTT.

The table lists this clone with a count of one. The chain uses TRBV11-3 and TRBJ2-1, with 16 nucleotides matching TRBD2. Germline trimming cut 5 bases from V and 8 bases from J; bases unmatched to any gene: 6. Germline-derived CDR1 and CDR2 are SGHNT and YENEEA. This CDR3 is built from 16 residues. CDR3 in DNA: TGTGCCAGCAGCATCGGGACTAGCGGGGGGGGCGATGAGCAGTTCTTC. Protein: CASSIGTSGGGDEQFF.

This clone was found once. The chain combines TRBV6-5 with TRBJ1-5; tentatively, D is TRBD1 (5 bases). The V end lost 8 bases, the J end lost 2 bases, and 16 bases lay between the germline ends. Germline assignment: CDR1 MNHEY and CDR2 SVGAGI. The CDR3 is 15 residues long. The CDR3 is CASGQGGTGNQPQHF. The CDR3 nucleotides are TGTGCCAGCGGGCAGGGAGGTACGGGCAATCAGCCCCAGCATTTT.

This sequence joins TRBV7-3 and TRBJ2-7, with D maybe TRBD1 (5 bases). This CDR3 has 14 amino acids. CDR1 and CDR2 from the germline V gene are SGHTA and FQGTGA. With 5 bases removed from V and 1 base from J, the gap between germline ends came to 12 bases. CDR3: CASSPDSVSYEQYF. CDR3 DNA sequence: TGTGCCAGCAGCCCAGACAGTGTTTCCTACGAGCAGTACTTC.

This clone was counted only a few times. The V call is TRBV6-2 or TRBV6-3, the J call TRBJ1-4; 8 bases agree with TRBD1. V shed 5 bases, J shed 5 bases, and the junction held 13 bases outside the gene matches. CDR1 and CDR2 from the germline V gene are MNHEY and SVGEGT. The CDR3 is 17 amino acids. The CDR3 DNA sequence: TGTGCCAGCAGTAGCGCGGCCCGGACAGGGAGGAATGAAAAACTGTTTTTT. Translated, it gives CASSSAARTGRNEKLFF.

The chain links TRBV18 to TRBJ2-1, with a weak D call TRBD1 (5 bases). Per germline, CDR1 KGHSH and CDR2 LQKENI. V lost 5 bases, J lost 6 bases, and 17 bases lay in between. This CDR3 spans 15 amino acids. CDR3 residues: CASSNRNLRANEQFF. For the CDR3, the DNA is TGTGCCAGCTCAAACCGAAACCTCAGGGCCAATGAGCAGTTCTTC.